This is a list of T cell receptor beta chains from one sample in a study of cytomegalovirus exposure and HLA in healthy donors. Sequencing was performed with immunoSEQ multiplex PCR; in TCRdb, only in-frame clones are kept and a portion is missing. The table records approximately 140,000 clones, 73% of them present only once. Source material: PBMCs. The receptors were sampled from a woman aged 40 to 50 in good health and CMV-seronegative. Each CDR3 is given with its conserved first and last residue. The order of the fields is clone size, V gene, J gene, D gene, CDR3 DNA, CDR3 protein. D genes are given only for firm matches. Part of the rows lack a size; the others show once, few, many or a class for expanded clones.

NA	TRBV19	TRBJ1-5	TRBD1	TGTGCCAGTAGTGTAACAGGGGGCAATCAGCCCCAGCATTTT	CASSVTGGNQPQHF
NA	TRBV18	TRBJ2-6	NA	TGTGCCAGCTCATCACTCCGGGACACGGGGAACTCTGGGGCCAACGTCCTGACTTTC	CASSSLRDTGNSGANVLTF
NA	TRBV28	TRBJ2-3	TRBD2	TGTGCCAGCACTCTTGGACTAGCGGGGCGCCTCACAGATACGCAGTATTTT	CASTLGLAGRLTDTQYF
NA	TRBV7-9	TRBJ1-4	TRBD1	TGTGCCAGCACCCAACAGGGGTTTGGGGAAAAACTGTTTTTT	CASTQQGFGEKLFF
NA	TRBV5-5	TRBJ1-5	TRBD1	TGTGCCAGCAGCTTGACAGGGGATAGCAATCAGCCCCAGCATTTT	CASSLTGDSNQPQHF
NA	TRBV5-4	TRBJ2-2	TRBD1	TGTGCCAGCAGCTATAACAGGGGGCTGGACGGGGAGCTGTTTTTT	CASSYNRGLDGELFF
NA	TRBV2	TRBJ1-1	NA	TGTGCCAGCAGTGTCGTAAAAACTGAAGCTTTCTTT	CASSVVKTEAFF
NA	TRBV27	TRBJ1-1	NA	TGTGCCACCCATTTAGCTCGGGGTACTGAAGCTTTCTTT	CATHLARGTEAFF
NA	TRBV7-3	TRBJ2-1	NA	TGTGCCAGCAGCTTCCTCGGGGGGCCTTACAATGAGCAGTTCTTC	CASSFLGGPYNEQFF
NA	TRBV20-1	TRBJ1-2	NA	TGCAGTGCTCGTACGGACTATGGCTACACCTTC	CSARTDYGYTF
few	TRBV2	TRBJ2-5	NA	TGTGCCAGCAGCAGACAAGAGACCCAGTACTTC	CASSRQETQYF
once	TRBV7-2	TRBJ2-3	NA	TGTGCCAGCAGCTTAGCTAGTATGGCAGATACGCAGTATTTT	CASSLASMADTQYF
few	TRBV19	TRBJ1-1	NA	TGTGCCAGTAGGTCCCCTCCCGGGTCCGAGTACACTGAAGCTTTCTTT	CASRSPPGSEYTEAFF
NA	TRBV7-8	TRBJ2-5	NA	TGTGCCAGCAGCTTAACTGACACCCAAGAGACCCAGTACTTC	CASSLTDTQETQYF
NA	TRBV18	TRBJ1-2	NA	TGTGCCAGCTCACCGGGAGGGAAAGACTATGGCTACACCTTC	CASSPGGKDYGYTF
few	TRBV5-1	TRBJ1-2	TRBD1	TGCGCCAGCAGCACCAACAGGGGTTATGGCTACACCTTC	CASSTNRGYGYTF
NA	TRBV2	TRBJ1-4	NA	TGTGCCAGCAGTCCCCACTCAACTAATGAAAAACTGTTTTTT	CASSPHSTNEKLFF
NA	TRBV6-6	TRBJ1-6	NA	TGTGCCAGCACCCCGGGGAGCTCCTATAATTCACCCCTCCACTTT	CASTPGSSYNSPLHF
few	TRBV29-1	TRBJ1-2	NA	TGCAGCGTGTTAACAGGGGGCTACACCTTC	CSVLTGGYTF
NA	TRBV19	TRBJ1-4	NA	TGTGCCAGTAGTACCCGACAGCGTTATGAAAAACTGTTTTTT	CASSTRQRYEKLFF
NA	TRBV7-8	TRBJ1-5	NA	TGTGCCAGCAGCTTAGGAGGCCTAAATCAGCCCCAGCATTTT	CASSLGGLNQPQHF
NA	TRBV9	TRBJ1-1	NA	TGTGCCAGCAGCGTAGATGGCAGGGTTGACACTGAAGCTTTCTTT	CASSVDGRVDTEAFF
NA	TRBV21-1	TRBJ2-7	NA	TGTGCCAGCAGCAGGGGACTAGCGGAGTACGAGCAGTACTTC	CASSRGLAEYEQYF
NA	TRBV7-9	TRBJ2-5	NA	TGTGCCAGCAGTCCCGCGGGGGAGACCCAGTACTTC	CASSPAGETQYF
NA	TRBV5-1	TRBJ1-1	TRBD1	TGCGCCAGCAGCTTAGGTGGACAGGGGGCCTCTGAAGCTTTCTTT	CASSLGGQGASEAFF
NA	TRBV5-5	TRBJ1-5	TRBD1	TGTGCCAGCACCTTGACAGGGAGCAATCAGCCCCAGCATTTT	CASTLTGSNQPQHF
NA	TRBV14	TRBJ1-1	NA	TGTGCCAGCAGCCTATTTACCGGACAGTTTGAAGCTTTCTTT	CASSLFTGQFEAFF
few	TRBV19	TRBJ2-2	TRBD1	TGTGCCAGTACCCGAAGAGGACAGGGGGACACCGGGGAGCTGTTTTTT	CASTRRGQGDTGELFF
once	TRBV6-5	TRBJ2-2	TRBD2	TGTGCCAGCAGTTACCCGGGAGGACCCGGGGAGCTGTTTTTT	CASSYPGGPGELFF
NA	TRBV4-2	TRBJ2-7	TRBD1	TGTGCCAGCAGCCGCACAGGGGCTATTAGTCAAGAGCAGTACTTC	CASSRTGAISQEQYF
NA	TRBV28	TRBJ1-5	TRBD1	TGTGCCAGCAGTCCTCGCGGGAGGGGGCTCAATCAGCCCCAGCATTTT	CASSPRGRGLNQPQHF
NA	TRBV18	TRBJ2-3	NA	TGTGCCAGCTCACCACTTGGGGTCCAGGGAGATACGCAGTATTTT	CASSPLGVQGDTQYF
NA	TRBV10-3	TRBJ1-1	NA	TGTGCCATCAGTGAGAGAACTACTGAAGCTTTCTTT	CAISERTTEAFF
NA	TRBV19	TRBJ1-1	NA	TGTGCCAGTAGTCTCAGGGTAATCGCTGAAGCTTTCTTT	CASSLRVIAEAFF
NA	TRBV18	TRBJ1-5	NA	TGTGCCAGCTCACCATCGGTTAACAGGGCGGATCAGCCCCAGCATTTT	CASSPSVNRADQPQHF
NA	TRBV28	TRBJ1-4	TRBD1	TGTGCCAGCAGTCGGGGGACAGGGAGGTATGAAAAACTGTTTTTT	CASSRGTGRYEKLFF
few	TRBV13	TRBJ2-2	TRBD2	TGTGCCAGCATCAGAGCGGGGGGGCGCGTCACCGGGGAGCTGTTTTTT	CASIRAGGRVTGELFF
NA	TRBV27	TRBJ2-5	NA	TGTGCCAGCAGGCGAGGCAGTTCCTTAGAGACCCAGTACTTC	CASRRGSSLETQYF
NA	TRBV13	TRBJ2-1	TRBD2	TGTGCCAGCAGCTCGACTAGCGGGGGGACTCCTTCCTACAATGAGCAGTTCTTC	CASSSTSGGTPSYNEQFF
few	TRBV2	TRBJ1-3	NA	TGTGCCAGCAGTGATTGGCCGATCTCTGGAAACACCATATATTTT	CASSDWPISGNTIYF
NA	TRBV1	TRBJ2-1	NA	TGCACCAGCAGCCAGGGACTAGCGACACTCAACAATGAGCAGTTCTTC	CTSSQGLATLNNEQFF
NA	TRBV4-1	TRBJ1-1	NA	TGCGCCAGCAGCCAAGATCGGGGAATCGGGCGAGCTTTCTTT	CASSQDRGIGRAFF
NA	TRBV29-1	TRBJ2-1	TRBD2	TGCAGCGTTACTTCTCACTCTAGCGGGAACTACAATGAGCAGTTCTTC	CSVTSHSSGNYNEQFF
few	TRBV5-6	TRBJ2-7	NA	TGTGCCAGCAGCCAGGACAGATCGTACGAGCAGTACTTC	CASSQDRSYEQYF
once	TRBV5-4	TRBJ2-1	NA	TGTGCCAGCAGCCTAGGGGGAGCTGGGGGATACAATGAGCAGTTCTTC	CASSLGGAGGYNEQFF
NA	TRBV5-1	TRBJ1-2	NA	TGCGCCAGCAGCTTTACAGGCGATCAGAGCTACACCTTC	CASSFTGDQSYTF
few	TRBV6-6	TRBJ1-1	NA	TGTGCCAGCCTAGCAGGGAGGATGAACACTGAAGCTTTCTTT	CASLAGRMNTEAFF
NA	TRBV9	TRBJ1-4	NA	TGTGCCAGCAGCATTCAGGGCAGAAATAATGAAAAACTGTTTTTT	CASSIQGRNNEKLFF
few	TRBV5-6	TRBJ1-5	NA	TGTGCCAGCAGCTTGGAGTCGGCAGGAAGTCAGCCCCAGCATTTT	CASSLESAGSQPQHF
NA	TRBV19	TRBJ1-5	NA	TGTGCCAGTAGCTACCTTTGGACCCGGGATAGCAATCAGCCCCAGCATTTT	CASSYLWTRDSNQPQHF
NA	TRBV2	TRBJ2-1	TRBD1	TGTGCCAGCAGAGGACAGGGCGGTGAGCAGTTCTTC	CASRGQGGEQFF
NA	TRBV6-6	TRBJ2-1	NA	TGTGCCAGCAGTTACGGGCAGTACAATGAGCAGTTCTTC	CASSYGQYNEQFF
once	TRBV19	TRBJ1-5	NA	TGTGCCAGTAGTAAGGAGGGATATAGCAATCAGCCCCAGCATTTT	CASSKEGYSNQPQHF
NA	TRBV7-9	TRBJ2-1	NA	TGTGCCAGCAGCTCCCCTAACTACAATGAGCAGTTCTTC	CASSSPNYNEQFF
NA	TRBV6-5	TRBJ1-4	NA	TGTGCCAGCAGTTACTCCGCATTACGGGTTAATGAAAAACTGTTTTTT	CASSYSALRVNEKLFF
NA	TRBV7-9	TRBJ2-5	TRBD2	TGTGCCAGCAGCAACGGACTAGCGGGGGCTCAAGAGACCCAGTACTTC	CASSNGLAGAQETQYF
NA	TRBV7-9	TRBJ1-2	TRBD1	TGTGCCAGCAGCTCCCTGGGACAGGGCTATGGCTACACCTTC	CASSSLGQGYGYTF
NA	TRBV7-6	TRBJ2-2	NA	TGTGCCAGCAGCCCCGGGGTACAGTTATCCGGGGAGCTGTTTTTT	CASSPGVQLSGELFF
NA	TRBV9	TRBJ2-3	NA	TGTGCCAGCAGTAGGACAGACCCTAGCACAGATACGCAGTATTTT	CASSRTDPSTDTQYF
NA	TRBV19	TRBJ1-1	NA	TGTGCCAGTGCGGCGGGGAACACTGAAGCTTTCTTT	CASAAGNTEAFF